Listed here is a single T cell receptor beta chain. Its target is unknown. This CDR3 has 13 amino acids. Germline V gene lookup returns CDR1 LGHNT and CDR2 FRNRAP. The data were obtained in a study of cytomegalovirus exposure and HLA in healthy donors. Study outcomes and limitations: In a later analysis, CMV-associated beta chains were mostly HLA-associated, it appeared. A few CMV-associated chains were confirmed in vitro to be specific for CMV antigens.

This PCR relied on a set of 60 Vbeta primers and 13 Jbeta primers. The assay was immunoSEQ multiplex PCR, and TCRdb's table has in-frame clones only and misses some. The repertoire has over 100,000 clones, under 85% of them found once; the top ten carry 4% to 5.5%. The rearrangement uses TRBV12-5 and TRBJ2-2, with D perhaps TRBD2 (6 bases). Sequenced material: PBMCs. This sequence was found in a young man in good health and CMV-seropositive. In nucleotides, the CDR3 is TGTGCCGCGGGCGGGGTCGGACCCGGGGAGCTGTTTTTT. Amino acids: CAAGGVGPGELFF. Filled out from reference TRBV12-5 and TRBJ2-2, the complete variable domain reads DARVTQTPRHKVTEMGQEVTMRCQPILGHNTVFWYRQTMMQGLELLAYFRNRAPLDDSGMPKDRFSAEMPDATLATLKIQPSEPRDSAVYFCAAGGVGPGELFFGEGSRLTVL.